Shown below are 31 T cell receptor beta chains from a single sample sequenced in a study of T cells in women clearing cervical HPV infection. Only in-frame clones appear in the TCRdb table, and some are missing; sequencing was by immunoSEQ multiplex PCR. This table holds 40,000 or so clones. The sequenced sample consisted of blood buffy coat. These receptors were taken from a woman aged 18 to 75 with a cervical HPV16 infection that either progressed to CIN3+ or cleared (not recorded which).

As regards this clone: The sequenced fragment ends 3 residues before the CDR3 boundary, so the rest is inferred from the germline J gene. The chain has TRBV19 and TRBJ1-1; 10 bases agree with TRBD1. Germline values: CDR1 LNHDA, CDR2 SQIVND (reference sequence). The CDR3 runs 14 residues. Partial CDR3 DNA: TGTGCCAGTAGTCCCCGGACAGGGGGGATAGAA. Its translation: CASSPRTGGIE. From start to end, the CDR3 is CASSPRTGGIEAFF.

With respect to this clone: The read finishes 3 residues shy of the CDR3 end, and the germline J gene is used to complete it. Different DNA sequences within this sample yield the same CDR3. V and J are TRBV7-9 and TRBJ1-1; a weak D match, TRBD1 (6 bases). This CDR3 has 14 residues. Germline V gives CDR1 SEHNR, CDR2 FQNEAQ (reference sequence). The CDR3 bases that were read are TGTGCCAGCAGCTTAATACAGGGTCGAGAGACC. The encoded protein is CASSLIQGRET. The whole CDR3 is CASSLIQGRETAFF.

As concerns this clone: The CDR3 goes on 3 residues after the read ends, and that part is filled in from the germline J gene. The chain couples TRBV19 to TRBJ1-4; D remains ambiguous. From germline, CDR1 is LNHDA and CDR2 SQIVND (reference sequence). CDR3 length: 16 amino acids. Trimming left V 1 base short and J 4 bases short, with 13 bases between. The CDR3 loop reads CASSIALRQYNEKLFF. The covered CDR3 bases are TGTGCCAGTAGTATAGCTCTGCGGCAGTATAATGAAAAA.

This clone is medium-sized by frequency. The read ends 3 residues before the CDR3 terminus; that terminus is restored from the germline J gene. The chain has TRBV7-2 and TRBJ2-7; the D gene is possibly TRBD2 (7 bases). Germline V gene sequence: CDR1 SGHTA, CDR2 FQGNSA. Trimming removed 1 base at V and 2 bases at J, with 12 bases between. The CDR3 runs 15 residues. The CDR3 loop is CASSLVGGATYEQYF. CDR3 DNA (partial): TGTGCCAGCAGCTTAGTTGGGGGGGCCACCTACGAG. The full variable domain, rest sourced from reference TRBV7-2 and TRBJ2-7, is GAGVSQSPSNKVTEKGKDVELRCDPISGHTALYWYRQSLGQGLEFLIYFQGNSAPDKSGLPSDRFSAERTGGSVSTLTIQRTQQEDSAVYLCASSLVGGATYEQYFGPGTRLTVT.

Points on this clone: With the read ending 3 residues before the CDR3 end, the germline J gene is used to fill in that end. The genes are TRBV5-4 and TRBJ1-2; 9 bases fit TRBD1. Germline CDR1 SGHNT, CDR2 YYREEE (reference sequence). The CDR3 consists of 14 residues. V lost 3 bases and J lost 7; bases outside the gene matches: 7. This CDR3 reads CASSYDRGGSGYTF. Partial CDR3 DNA: TGTGCCAGCAGCTATGACAGGGGGGGGTCTGGC.

Of note for this clone: The DNA ends 3 residues before the CDR3 does, and the rest of the CDR3 is filled in from the germline J gene. The rearrangement links TRBV11-1 to TRBJ2-1, with D perhaps matching TRBD1 (5 bases). The V gene's germline CDR1 is SGHAT and CDR2 FQDESV (reference sequence). V lost 6 bases, J lost 9 bases, and 15 bases lay in between. The CDR3 totals 13 residues. The CDR3 protein is CASSLTGSGEQFF. The CDR3 DNA, read in part, is TGTGCCAGCAGTCTTACAGGATCCGGTGAG.

As to this clone: Read sequence stops 3 residues before the CDR3 end, and the germline J gene provides the missing end. The V and J genes are TRBV6-1 and TRBJ2-7; D uncertain. The CDR3 contains 14 residues. The V gene lost 4 bases and the J gene lost 2 bases, with 12 bases spanning the gap. Germline V CDR1 and CDR2: MNHNS, SASEGT. CDR3 bases read: TGTGCCAGCAGTGTTATAGCATCAGCCTACGAG. It is translated as CASSVIASAYE. The entire CDR3 protein reads CASSVIASAYEQYF.

Regarding this clone: From the germline J gene comes the end of the CDR3, since the read stops 3 residues before it. The chain uses TRBV7-7 and TRBJ2-2; 10 bases align to TRBD1. The CDR3 contains 17 residues. Germline CDR1 reads SSHAT; CDR2 reads FNYEAQ (reference sequence). The V segment lost 5 bases and the J segment 4 bases; nucleotides outside the gene matches: 10. The CDR3: CASSPRPGQGSTGELFF. The CDR3 bases that were read are TGTGCCAGCAGCCCAAGACCGGGACAGGGGTCCACCGGGGAG.

As to this clone: Sequencing ends 3 residues short of the CDR3 end; the germline J gene provides the rest. The genes are TRBV30 and TRBJ2-2; D is possibly TRBD1 (7 bases). Germline assignment: CDR1 GTSNPN and CDR2 SVGIG (reference sequence). This CDR3 region has 14 residues. The CDR3 region is CAWSVSGGGSPLFF. The sequenced part of the CDR3 DNA is TGTGCCTGGAGTGTATCAGGGGGAGGTTCACCG.

With regard to this clone: The DNA ends 3 residues before the CDR3 does, and the rest of the CDR3 is filled in from the germline J gene. V gene TRBV6-2 or TRBV6-3 combines with J gene TRBJ2-3; D is perhaps TRBD2 (6 bases). Per germline, CDR1 MNHEY and CDR2 SVGEGT. CDR3 size: 15 residues. With 2 bases removed from V and 3 bases from J, the gap between germline ends came to 12 bases. Incomplete CDR3 DNA: TGTGCCAGCAGTTACGAAGGCGGGGTGACAGATACG. It encodes CASSYEGGVTDT. The full CDR3 protein is CASSYEGGVTDTQYF.

With regard to this clone: The CDR3 end falls 3 residues outside the read, so it is completed with the germline J gene. This rearrangement joins TRBV19 to TRBJ1-2; the match to TRBD1 covers 9 bases. Germline lookup yields CDR1 LNHDA and CDR2 SQIVND (reference sequence). CDR3 size: 14 residues. CDR3 in amino acids: CASSIERTGAGYTF. The DNA read from the CDR3 is TGTGCCAGTAGTATAGAACGGACAGGGGCAGGC.

As for this clone: Read sequence stops 3 residues before the CDR3 end, and the germline J gene provides the missing end. The chain combines TRBV20-1 with TRBJ2-3; 12 bases align to TRBD2. The CDR3 is made up of 13 amino acids. The V gene's germline CDR1 is DFQATT and CDR2 SNEGSKA (reference sequence). V shed 7 bases and J 2 bases; nucleotides not matched to a gene: 1. The sequenced part of the CDR3 DNA is TGCAGTGGACTAGCGGGAGTCACAGATACG. It is translated as CSGLAGVTDT. In full, the CDR3 reads CSGLAGVTDTQYF.

Concerning this clone: The read ends 3 residues early relative to the CDR3; the germline J gene fills the gap. This sequence joins TRBV20-1 and TRBJ2-4, with unresolved D. The CDR3 spans 11 residues. Per the germline V gene, CDR1 is DFQATT and CDR2 is SNEGSKA (reference sequence). The sequenced part of the CDR3 DNA is TGCAGTGCTGGCCTAGTGGAGACT. Its translation: CSAGLVET. From start to end, the CDR3 is CSAGLVETQYF.

The chain's CDR3 is CASSPLISGGLEETQYF. The covered CDR3 bases are TGTGCCAGCTCACCACTAATTAGCGGGGGTTTGGAAGAGACG. V is TRBV18 and J is TRBJ2-3; 9 nucleotides agree with TRBD2. Read coverage stops 3 residues before the CDR3 terminus; the germline J gene supplies the remainder. Per germline, CDR1 KGHSH and CDR2 LQKENI. This CDR3 spans 17 amino acids.

A note on this clone: The CDR3 end falls 3 residues outside the read, so it is completed with the germline J gene. The genes are TRBV30 and TRBJ2-2; 7 positions agree with TRBD1. The V and J ends lost 3 bases and 4 bases, in that order; junction bases with no gene match: 8. The V gene's germline CDR1 is GTSNPN and CDR2 SVGIG (reference sequence). The CDR3 covers 15 residues. The covered CDR3 bases are TGTGCCTGGAGAGTTGGTCAGGGGGTCACCGGGGAG. This encodes CAWRVGQGVTGE. Given in full, the CDR3 is CAWRVGQGVTGELFF.

CDR3 amino acids: CASSPGSTDTQYF. CDR3 DNA, as far as it was read: TGTGCCAGCTCACCCGGGAGCACAGATACG. The chain combines TRBV18 with TRBJ2-3; D call uncertain. The read gets to within 3 residues of the CDR3 end, and the germline J gene fills in the rest. Trimming removed 3 bases from V and 0 bases from J, with 4 bases in between. CDR1 is KGHSH, CDR2 LQKENI, per germline. CDR3 length equals 13 residues.

Comment on this clone: The observed sequence ends 3 residues before the CDR3 terminus, with the missing tail filled in from the germline J gene. This chain joins TRBV28 and TRBJ2-5; D might be TRBD1 (6 bases). The length of the CDR3 is 12 residues. The germline V gene has CDR1 MDHEN and CDR2 SYDVKM. V lost 7 bases and J 3 bases, leaving 9 bases between the germline ends. CDR3 DNA (partial): TGTGCCAGCACCCGGACAGAAGAGACC. Amino acids: CASTRTEET. The CDR3 in full is CASTRTEETQYF. Variable domain in full (rest from reference TRBV28 and TRBJ2-5): DVKVTQSSRYLVKRTGEKVFLECVQDMDHENMFWYRQDPGLGLRLIYFSYDVKMKEKGDIPEGYSVSREKKERFSLILESASTNQTSMYLCASTRTEETQYFGPGTRLLVL.

Of note for this clone: The read comes to an end 3 residues before the CDR3 does, leaving the germline J gene to fill in the end. V gene TRBV11-2 combines with J gene TRBJ2-7, with 9 positions matching TRBD2. Germline assignment: CDR1 SGHAT and CDR2 FQNNGV. The CDR3 contains 14 residues. V trimming: 5 bases; J trimming: 3 bases; junction bases outside the gene matches: 5. Incomplete CDR3 DNA: TGTGCCAGCAGCACCCAAGCGGGGGGCTACGAG. Translated, it gives CASSTQAGGYE. The entire CDR3 protein reads CASSTQAGGYEQYF.

Notes on this clone: The sequenced fragment ends 3 residues before the CDR3 boundary, so the rest is inferred from the germline J gene. V is TRBV19 and J is TRBJ2-4, with D tentatively TRBD2 (5 bases). This CDR3 spans 12 amino acids. CDR1 is LNHDA, CDR2 SQIVND, per germline (reference sequence). Incomplete CDR3 DNA: TGTGCCAGTAGTCGGGCCGACTATGGT. Protein: CASSRADYG. The full CDR3 reads CASSRADYGQYF. The whole variable domain, remainder taken from reference TRBV19 and TRBJ2-4, is DGGITQSPKYLFRKEGQNVTLSCEQNLNHDAMYWYRQDPGQGLRLIYYSQIVNDFQKGDIAEGYSVSREKKESFPLTVTSAQKNPTAFYLCASSRADYGQYFGAGTRLSVL.

As concerns this clone: The DNA ends 3 residues before the CDR3 does, and the rest of the CDR3 is filled in from the germline J gene. The genes are TRBV7-3 and TRBJ1-2; D remains unclear. The CDR3 has 15 amino acids. Germline V gene lookup returns CDR1 SGHTA and CDR2 FQGTGA. CDR3: CASSLSAGGPYDYTF. The part of the CDR3 DNA that was read is TGTGCCAGCAGCTTAAGTGCGGGAGGGCCTTACGAC.

Incomplete CDR3 DNA: TGCAGTGCTGGGGGGGGGCGGTATCAGCCC. Translating gives CSAGGGRYQP. The CDR3 as a whole reads CSAGGGRYQPQHF. The V and J genes are TRBV20-1 and TRBJ1-5; perhaps TRBD1 as D (6 bases). The read gets to within 3 residues of the CDR3 end, and the germline J gene fills in the rest. Trimming left V 5 bases short and J 5 bases short, with 13 bases between. The germline V gene encodes CDR1 DFQATT and CDR2 SNEGSKA (reference sequence). This CDR3 is 13 amino acids long.

With regard to this clone: The read is 3 residues too short to cover the CDR3 end, so that end is filled in from the germline J gene. The chain uses TRBV19 and TRBJ2-2; D uncertain. The germline CDR1 and CDR2 sequences are LNHDA and SQIVND (reference sequence). CDR3 length equals 15 residues. Deletions cut 2 bases from V and 5 bases from J, with 12 bases between. The CDR3 bases that were read are TGTGCCAGTAGTATATTGGCGGAGCCTACCGGGGAG. This translates into CASSILAEPTGE. The entire CDR3 is CASSILAEPTGELFF.

With regard to this clone: The DNA ends 3 residues before the CDR3 does, and the rest of the CDR3 is filled in from the germline J gene. V is TRBV18 and J is TRBJ2-7, with 11 bases matching TRBD2. Germline V gene lookup returns CDR1 KGHSH and CDR2 LQKENI. V gave up 8 bases and J gave up 4 bases; unmatched junction bases: 13. This CDR3 contains 16 residues. Partial CDR3 DNA: TGTGCCAGCCGACCATTAGCGGGAGGGCCCACTTACGAG. Residues: CASRPLAGGPTYE. The CDR3 in its entirety is CASRPLAGGPTYEQYF.

As for this clone: The read is 3 residues too short to cover the CDR3 end, so that end is filled in from the germline J gene. This rearrangement joins TRBV7-6 to TRBJ1-2, with 9 bases lining up with TRBD1. The CDR3 is made up of 15 amino acids. Germline values: CDR1 SGHVS, CDR2 FNYEAQ. The CDR3 loop reads CASSPITGTGIDYTF. The CDR3 DNA, read in part, is TGTGCCAGCAGCCCAATCACCGGGACAGGGATCGAC.

Regarding this clone: The CDR3 extends 3 residues past the end of the read, so its final part is completed from the germline J gene. The V call is TRBV12-3 or TRBV12-4, the J call TRBJ2-7; 8 bases agree with TRBD1. The ends lost 0 bases at V and 4 bases at J; junction bases unmatched: 5. CDR3 length equals 15 residues. CDR3 bases read: TGTGCCAGCAGTTTAGCGAGGCAGGGGGCTTACGAG. Protein product: CASSLARQGAYE. In full, the CDR3 is CASSLARQGAYEQYF.

As for this clone: The read ends 3 residues early relative to the CDR3; the germline J gene fills the gap. The gene calls are TRBV5-1 and TRBJ2-6; 7 bases map to TRBD1. The CDR3 sequence is 17 residues long. Germline trimming cut 7 bases from V and 1 base from J; bases unmatched to any gene: 11. The V gene's germline CDR1 is SGHRS and CDR2 YFSETQ. CDR3 DNA (partial): TGCGCCAGCGCCTTAGGGGCAGGGGGATCTGGGGCCAACGTC. Amino acids: CASALGAGGSGANV. In full, the CDR3 is CASALGAGGSGANVLTF.

Comment on this clone: Read coverage stops 3 residues before the CDR3 terminus; the germline J gene supplies the remainder. The J gene is TRBJ1-2, the V gene TRBV2, with D tentatively TRBD1 (5 bases). The CDR3 is 14 amino acids. Looked up from germline, CDR1 is SNHLY and CDR2 is FYNNEI. The covered CDR3 bases are TGTGCCAGCAGTGAGGGAGGGGTTCTTTACGAC. It codes for CASSEGGVLYD. The whole CDR3 sequence reads CASSEGGVLYDYTF.

Of note for this clone: The read stops 3 residues short of the end of the CDR3; the missing end is completed from the germline J gene. The chain has TRBV7-9 and TRBJ1-5; no firm D call. V dropped 4 bases and J dropped 4 bases, with 8 bases sitting between them. CDR1 is SEHNR, CDR2 FQNEAQ, per germline (reference sequence). The CDR3 runs 13 residues. Partial CDR3 DNA: TGTGCCAGCAGCTCGACTGGGAATCAGCCC. Amino acids: CASSSTGNQP. The complete CDR3 sequence is CASSSTGNQPQHF.

As to this clone: The read ends 3 residues early relative to the CDR3; the germline J gene fills the gap. The rearrangement links TRBV5-1 to TRBJ1-3; D is unresolved. V lost 2 bases and J lost 2, with 5 bases in between. The CDR3 loop spans 13 amino acids. Per germline, CDR1 SGHRS and CDR2 YFSETQ. CDR3 in amino acids: CASSFSPGNTIYF. The covered CDR3 bases are TGCGCCAGCAGCTTTAGTCCTGGAAACACC. Full variable domain (remainder filled in from reference TRBV5-1 and TRBJ1-3): KAGVTQTPRYLIKTRGQQVTLSCSPISGHRSVSWYQQTPGQGLQFLFEYFSETQRNKGNFPGRFSGRQFSNSRSEMNVSTLELGDSALYLCASSFSPGNTIYFGEGSWLTVV.

For this clone: The DNA ends 3 residues before the CDR3 does, and the rest of the CDR3 is filled in from the germline J gene. This chain joins TRBV19 and TRBJ2-7; tentative D call: TRBD1 (6 bases). From germline, CDR1 is LNHDA and CDR2 SQIVND (reference sequence). The CDR3 extends over 14 amino acids. Trimming left V 5 bases short and J 0 bases short, with 11 bases between. The chain's CDR3 is CASSPGTPSYEQYF. The CDR3 DNA, read in part, is TGTGCCAGTAGTCCCGGGACACCCTCCTACGAG. The complete variable domain, with remaining parts taken from reference TRBV19 and TRBJ2-7, reads DGGITQSPKYLFRKEGQNVTLSCEQNLNHDAMYWYRQDPGQGLRLIYYSQIVNDFQKGDIAEGYSVSREKKESFPLTVTSAQKNPTAFYLCASSPGTPSYEQYFGPGTRLTVT.

A note on this clone: The read is 3 residues too short to cover the CDR3 end, so that end is filled in from the germline J gene. The rearrangement links TRBV15 to TRBJ2-3; D is ambiguous. V was pared by 0 bases and J by 5 bases, with 6 bases between. The V gene's germline CDR1 is LNHNV and CDR2 YYDKDF (reference sequence). The CDR3 consists of 13 residues. CDR3 bases read: TGTGCCACCAGCAGAGATCAAGGAGATACG. Protein: CATSRDQGDT. The whole CDR3 region reads CATSRDQGDTQYF.